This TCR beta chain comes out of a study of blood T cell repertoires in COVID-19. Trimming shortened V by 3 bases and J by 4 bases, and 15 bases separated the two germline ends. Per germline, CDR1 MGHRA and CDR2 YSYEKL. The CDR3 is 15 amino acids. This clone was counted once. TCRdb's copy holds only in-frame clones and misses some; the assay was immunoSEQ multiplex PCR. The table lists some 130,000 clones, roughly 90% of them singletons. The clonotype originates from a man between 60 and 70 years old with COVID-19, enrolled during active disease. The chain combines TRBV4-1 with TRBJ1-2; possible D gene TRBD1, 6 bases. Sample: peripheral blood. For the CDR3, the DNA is TGCGCCAGCAGCCATCCCCTGACAGGATTCTATGGCTACACCTTC. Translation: CASSHPLTGFYGYTF.